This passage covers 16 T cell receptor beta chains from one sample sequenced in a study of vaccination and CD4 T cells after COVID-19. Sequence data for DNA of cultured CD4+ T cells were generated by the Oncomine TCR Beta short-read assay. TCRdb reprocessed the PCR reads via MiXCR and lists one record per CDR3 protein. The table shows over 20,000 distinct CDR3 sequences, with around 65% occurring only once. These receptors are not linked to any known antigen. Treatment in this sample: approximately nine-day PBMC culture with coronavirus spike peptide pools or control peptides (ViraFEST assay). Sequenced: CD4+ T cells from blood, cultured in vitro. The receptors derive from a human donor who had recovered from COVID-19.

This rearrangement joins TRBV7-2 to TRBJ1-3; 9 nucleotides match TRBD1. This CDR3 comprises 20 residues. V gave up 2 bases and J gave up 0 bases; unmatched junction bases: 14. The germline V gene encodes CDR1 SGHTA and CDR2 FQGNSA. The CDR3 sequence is CASSLPRMGTGPSSGNTIYF. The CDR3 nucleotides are TGTGCCAGCAGCTTACCCCGAATGGGGACAGGGCCGAGCTCTGGAAACACCATATATTTT.

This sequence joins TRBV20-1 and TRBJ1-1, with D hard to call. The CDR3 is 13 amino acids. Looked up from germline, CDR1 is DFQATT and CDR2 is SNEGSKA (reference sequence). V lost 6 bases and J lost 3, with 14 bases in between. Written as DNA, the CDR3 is TGCAGTGCCATAGGGAGAGCGGACACTGAAGCTTTCTTT. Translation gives CSAIGRADTEAFF.

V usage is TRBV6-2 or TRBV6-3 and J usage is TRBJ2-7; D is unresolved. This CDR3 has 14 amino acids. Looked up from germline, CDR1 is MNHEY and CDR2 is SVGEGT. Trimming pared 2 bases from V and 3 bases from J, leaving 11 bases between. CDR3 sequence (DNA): TGTGCCAGCAGTTACGGTCCGGGTTTCTACGAGCAGTACTTC. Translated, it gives CASSYGPGFYEQYF.

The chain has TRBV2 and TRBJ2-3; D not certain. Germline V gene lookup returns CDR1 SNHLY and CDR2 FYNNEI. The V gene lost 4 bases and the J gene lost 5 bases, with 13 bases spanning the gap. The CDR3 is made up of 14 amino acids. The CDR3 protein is CASSALGFGDTQYF. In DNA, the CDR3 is TGTGCCAGCAGTGCGCTAGGGTTTGGAGATACGCAGTATTTT.

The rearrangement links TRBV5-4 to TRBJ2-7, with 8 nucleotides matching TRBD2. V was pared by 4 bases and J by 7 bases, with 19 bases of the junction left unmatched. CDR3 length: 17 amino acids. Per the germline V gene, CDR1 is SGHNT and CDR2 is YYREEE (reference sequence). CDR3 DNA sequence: TGTGCCAGCAGCGCTGGAGGCGGGGGGCCTAGCGGAGCGGAGCAGTACTTC. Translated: CASSAGGGGPSGAEQYF.

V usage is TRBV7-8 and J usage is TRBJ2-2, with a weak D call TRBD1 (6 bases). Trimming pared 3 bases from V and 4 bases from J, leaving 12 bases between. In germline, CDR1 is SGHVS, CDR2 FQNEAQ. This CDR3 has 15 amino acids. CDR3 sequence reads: CASSLGRGGTGELFF. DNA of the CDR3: TGTGCCAGCAGCTTGGGCAGGGGTGGCACCGGGGAGCTGTTTTTT.

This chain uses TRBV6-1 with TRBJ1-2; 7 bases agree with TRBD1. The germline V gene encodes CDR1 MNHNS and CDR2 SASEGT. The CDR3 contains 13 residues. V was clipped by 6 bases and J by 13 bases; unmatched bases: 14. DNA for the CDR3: TGTGCCAGCAGCCTACTCTCGACAGGGAACGGCACCTTC. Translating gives CASSLLSTGNGTF.

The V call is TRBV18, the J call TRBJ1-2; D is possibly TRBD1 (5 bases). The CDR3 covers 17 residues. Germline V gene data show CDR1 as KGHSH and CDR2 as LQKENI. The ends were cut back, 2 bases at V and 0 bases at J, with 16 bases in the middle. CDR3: CASSPLGRQYSNYGYTF. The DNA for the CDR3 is TGTGCCAGCTCACCATTGGGGCGACAGTACTCTAACTATGGCTACACCTTC.

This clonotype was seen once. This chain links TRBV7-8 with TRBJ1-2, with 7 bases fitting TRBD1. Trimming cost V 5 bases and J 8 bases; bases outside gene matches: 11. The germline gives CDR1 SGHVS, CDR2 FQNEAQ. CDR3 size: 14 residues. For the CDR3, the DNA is TGTGCCAGCAGCGGCAAGACAGGGTTCGGGGGCTACACCTTC. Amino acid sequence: CASSGKTGFGGYTF.

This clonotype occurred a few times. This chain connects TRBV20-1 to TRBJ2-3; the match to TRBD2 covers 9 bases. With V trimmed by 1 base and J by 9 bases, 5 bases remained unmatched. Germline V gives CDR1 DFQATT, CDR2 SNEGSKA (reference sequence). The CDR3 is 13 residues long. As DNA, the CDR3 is TGCAGTGCTAGAGGACTAGCGGCTCGGACGCAGTATTTT. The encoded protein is CSARGLAARTQYF.

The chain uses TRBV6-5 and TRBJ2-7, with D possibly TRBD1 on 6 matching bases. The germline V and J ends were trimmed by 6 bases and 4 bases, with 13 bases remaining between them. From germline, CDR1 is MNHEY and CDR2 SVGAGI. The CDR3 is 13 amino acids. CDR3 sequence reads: CASSYAQGYEQYF. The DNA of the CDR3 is TGTGCCAGCAGCTACGCACAGGGTTACGAGCAGTACTTC.

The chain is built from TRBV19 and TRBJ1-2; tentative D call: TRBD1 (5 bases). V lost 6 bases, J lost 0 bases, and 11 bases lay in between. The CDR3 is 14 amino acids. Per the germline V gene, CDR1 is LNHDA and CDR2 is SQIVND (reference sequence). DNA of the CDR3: TGTGCCAGTAGGGGAAGGGACCCTAACTATGGCTACACCTTC. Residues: CASRGRDPNYGYTF.

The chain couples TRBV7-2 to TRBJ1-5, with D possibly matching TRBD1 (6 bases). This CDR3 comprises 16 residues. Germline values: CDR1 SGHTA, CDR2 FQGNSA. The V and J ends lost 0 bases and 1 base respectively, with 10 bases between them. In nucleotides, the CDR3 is TGTGCCAGCAGCTTAGCGGGGGCAGGGAGCAATCAGCCCCAGCATTTT. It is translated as CASSLAGAGSNQPQHF.

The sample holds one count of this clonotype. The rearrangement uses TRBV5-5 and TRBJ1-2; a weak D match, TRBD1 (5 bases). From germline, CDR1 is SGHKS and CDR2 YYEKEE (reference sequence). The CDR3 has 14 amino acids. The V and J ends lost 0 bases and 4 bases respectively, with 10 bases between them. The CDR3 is CASSLAGTVYGYTF. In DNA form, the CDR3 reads TGTGCCAGCAGCTTGGCCGGGACGGTCTATGGCTACACCTTC. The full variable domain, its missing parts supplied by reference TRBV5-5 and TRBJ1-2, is DAGVTQSPTHLIKTRGQQVTLRCSPISGHKSVSWYQQVLGQGPQFIFQYYEKEERGRGNFPDRFSARQFPNYSSELNVNALLLGDSALYLCASSLAGTVYGYTFGSGTRLTVV.

The CDR3 protein is CASSLVTDRAAAAFF. The CDR3 coding sequence is TGTGCCAGCAGCTTAGTAACGGACAGGGCCGCTGCAGCTTTCTTT. The V call is TRBV7-2, the J call TRBJ1-1; 8 bases fit TRBD1. This CDR3 comprises 15 residues. V dropped 1 base and J dropped 10; count of bases not matched to a gene: 11. Germline values: CDR1 SGHTA, CDR2 FQGNSA.

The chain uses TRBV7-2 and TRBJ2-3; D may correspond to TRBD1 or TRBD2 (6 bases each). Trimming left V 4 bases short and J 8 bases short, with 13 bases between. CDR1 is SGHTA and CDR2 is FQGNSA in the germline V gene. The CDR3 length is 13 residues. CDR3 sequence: CASSYNPGATQYF. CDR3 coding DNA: TGTGCCAGCAGCTACAATCCGGGGGCTACGCAGTATTTT.